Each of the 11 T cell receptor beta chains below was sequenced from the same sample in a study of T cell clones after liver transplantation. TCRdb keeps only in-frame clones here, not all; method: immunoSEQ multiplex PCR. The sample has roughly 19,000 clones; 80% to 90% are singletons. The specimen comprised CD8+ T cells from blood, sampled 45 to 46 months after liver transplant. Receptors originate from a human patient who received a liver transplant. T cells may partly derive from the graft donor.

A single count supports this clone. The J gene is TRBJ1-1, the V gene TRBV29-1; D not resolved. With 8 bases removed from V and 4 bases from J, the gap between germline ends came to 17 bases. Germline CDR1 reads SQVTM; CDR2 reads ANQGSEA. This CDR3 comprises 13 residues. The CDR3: CSLGGVAGTEAFF. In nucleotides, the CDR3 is TGCAGCCTCGGCGGGGTGGCAGGCACTGAAGCTTTCTTT.

Here the CDR3 DNA reads TGCGCCAGCCGACAGGATAACACTGAAGCTTTCTTT. It specifies CASRQDNTEAFF. The rearrangement joins TRBV10-2 to TRBJ1-1; TRBD1 might be the D (6 bases). The CDR3 contains 12 residues. The V gene lost 8 bases and the J gene lost 2 bases, with 9 bases spanning the gap. Germline V gene lookup returns CDR1 WSHSY and CDR2 SAAADI.

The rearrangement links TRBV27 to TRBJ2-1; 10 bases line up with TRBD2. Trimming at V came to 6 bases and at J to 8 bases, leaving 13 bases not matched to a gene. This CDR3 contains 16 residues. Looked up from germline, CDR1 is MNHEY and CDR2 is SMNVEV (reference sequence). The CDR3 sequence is CASSHIAGGPFDEQFF. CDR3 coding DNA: TGTGCCAGCAGCCATATAGCGGGAGGACCCTTCGATGAGCAGTTCTTC.

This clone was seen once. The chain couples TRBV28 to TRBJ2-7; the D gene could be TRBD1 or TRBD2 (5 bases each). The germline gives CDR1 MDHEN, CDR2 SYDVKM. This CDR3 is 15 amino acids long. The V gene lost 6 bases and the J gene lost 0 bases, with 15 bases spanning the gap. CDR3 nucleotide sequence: TGTGCCAGCAGACTGCCCAGGGAGAGCTCCTACGAGCAGTACTTC. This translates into CASRLPRESSYEQYF.

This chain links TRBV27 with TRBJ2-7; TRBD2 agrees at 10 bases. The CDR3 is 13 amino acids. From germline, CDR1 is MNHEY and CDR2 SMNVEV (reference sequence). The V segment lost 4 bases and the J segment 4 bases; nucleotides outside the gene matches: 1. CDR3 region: CASSSSGGYEQYF. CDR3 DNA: TGTGCCAGCAGTTCTAGCGGGGGATACGAGCAGTACTTC.

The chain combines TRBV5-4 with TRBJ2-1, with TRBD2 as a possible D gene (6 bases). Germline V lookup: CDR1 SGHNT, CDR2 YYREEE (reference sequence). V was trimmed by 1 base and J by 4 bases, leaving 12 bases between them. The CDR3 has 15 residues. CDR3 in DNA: TGTGCCAGCAGCTTGAATGGCGGGACTTACAATGAGCAGTTCTTC. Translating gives CASSLNGGTYNEQFF.

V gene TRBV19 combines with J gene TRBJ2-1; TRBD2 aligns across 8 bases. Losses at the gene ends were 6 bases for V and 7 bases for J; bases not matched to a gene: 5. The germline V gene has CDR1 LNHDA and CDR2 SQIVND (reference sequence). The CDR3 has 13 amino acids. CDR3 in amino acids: CASRPGLGNEQFF. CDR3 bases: TGTGCCAGTAGGCCGGGACTAGGGAATGAGCAGTTCTTC.

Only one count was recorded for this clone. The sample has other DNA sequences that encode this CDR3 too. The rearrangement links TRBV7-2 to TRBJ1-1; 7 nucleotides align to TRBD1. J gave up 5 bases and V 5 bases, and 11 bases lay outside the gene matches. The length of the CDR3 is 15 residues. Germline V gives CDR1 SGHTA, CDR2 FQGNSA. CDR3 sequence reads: CASSILQGRGTEAFF. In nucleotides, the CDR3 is TGTGCCAGCAGCATTTTACAGGGGCGGGGAACTGAAGCTTTCTTT.

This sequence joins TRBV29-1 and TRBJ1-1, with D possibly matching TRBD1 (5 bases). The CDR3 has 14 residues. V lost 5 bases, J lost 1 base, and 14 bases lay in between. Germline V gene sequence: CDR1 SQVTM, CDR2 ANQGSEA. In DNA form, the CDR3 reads TGCAGCGTTCAGGAGGCGGGGACGAACACTGAAGCTTTCTTT. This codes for CSVQEAGTNTEAFF. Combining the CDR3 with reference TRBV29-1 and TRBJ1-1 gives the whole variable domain SAVISQKPSRDICQRGTSLTIQCQVDSQVTMMFWYRQQPGQSLTLIATANQGSEATYESGFVIDKFPISRPNLTFSTLTVSNMSPEDSSIYLCSVQEAGTNTEAFFGQGTRLTVV.

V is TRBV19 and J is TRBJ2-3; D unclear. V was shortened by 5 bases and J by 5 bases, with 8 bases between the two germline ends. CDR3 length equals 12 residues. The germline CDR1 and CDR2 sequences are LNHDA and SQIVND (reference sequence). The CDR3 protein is CASSSVKDTQYF. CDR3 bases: TGTGCCAGTAGTTCGGTCAAAGATACGCAGTATTTT.

DNA for the CDR3: TGTGCCAGTAGCGGGTACGCTTACAATGAGCAGTTCTTC. Its protein product is CASSGYAYNEQFF. The V call is TRBV11-2, the J call TRBJ2-1, with 7 bases fitting TRBD2. The CDR3 sequence is 13 residues long. V shed 9 bases and J 4 bases; nucleotides not matched to a gene: 6. Germline CDR1 and CDR2: SGHAT and FQNNGV.